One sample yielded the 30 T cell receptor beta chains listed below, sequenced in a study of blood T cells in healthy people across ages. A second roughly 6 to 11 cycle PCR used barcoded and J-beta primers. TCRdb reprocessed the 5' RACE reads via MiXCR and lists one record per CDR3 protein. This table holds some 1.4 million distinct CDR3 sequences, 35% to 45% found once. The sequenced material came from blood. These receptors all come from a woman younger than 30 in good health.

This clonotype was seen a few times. CDR3 sequence (DNA): TGTGCCAGTTTGCGGGAGGGCCTGACAGGCAATGAGCAGTTCTTC. It translates to CASLREGLTGNEQFF. The rearrangement links TRBV6-5 to TRBJ2-1, with 9 nucleotides matching TRBD2. CDR1 is MNHEY, CDR2 SVGAGI, per germline. The CDR3 extends over 15 amino acids. J gave up 6 bases and V 9 bases, and 12 bases lay outside the gene matches.

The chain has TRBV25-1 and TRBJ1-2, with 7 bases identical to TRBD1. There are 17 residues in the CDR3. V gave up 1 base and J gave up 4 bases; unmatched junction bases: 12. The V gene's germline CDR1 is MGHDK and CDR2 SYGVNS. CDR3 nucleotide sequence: TGTGCCAGCAGTGAATTAATAGGGGACAGTGACATCTATGGCTACACCTTC. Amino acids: CASSELIGDSDIYGYTF.

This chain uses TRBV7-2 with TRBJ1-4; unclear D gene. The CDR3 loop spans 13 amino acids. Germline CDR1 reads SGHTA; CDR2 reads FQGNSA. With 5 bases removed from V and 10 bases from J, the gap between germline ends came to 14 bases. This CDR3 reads CASSHNNLGKLFF. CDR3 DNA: TGTGCCAGCAGCCACAACAATTTGGGAAAACTGTTTTTT.

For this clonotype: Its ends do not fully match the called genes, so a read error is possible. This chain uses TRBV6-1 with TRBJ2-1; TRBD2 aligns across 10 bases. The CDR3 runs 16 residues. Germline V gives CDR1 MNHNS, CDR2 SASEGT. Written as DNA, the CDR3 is TGTGCCAGCAGGAGGTCTAGCGGGGGCCCCTACAATGAGCGGTTCTTC. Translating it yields CASRRSSGGPYNERFF.

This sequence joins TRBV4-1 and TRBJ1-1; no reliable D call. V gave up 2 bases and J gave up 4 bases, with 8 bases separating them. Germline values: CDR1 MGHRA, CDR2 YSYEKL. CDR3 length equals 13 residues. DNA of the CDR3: TGCGCCAGCAGCCAATTGAGAAGCACTGAAGCTTTCTTT. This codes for CASSQLRSTEAFF.

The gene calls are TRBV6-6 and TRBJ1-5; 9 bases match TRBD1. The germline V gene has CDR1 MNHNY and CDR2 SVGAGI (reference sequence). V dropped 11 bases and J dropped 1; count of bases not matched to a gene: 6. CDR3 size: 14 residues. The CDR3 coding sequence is TGTGCCGTACAACAGGGGGCGAGCAATCAGCCCCAGCATTTT. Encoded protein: CAVQQGASNQPQHF.

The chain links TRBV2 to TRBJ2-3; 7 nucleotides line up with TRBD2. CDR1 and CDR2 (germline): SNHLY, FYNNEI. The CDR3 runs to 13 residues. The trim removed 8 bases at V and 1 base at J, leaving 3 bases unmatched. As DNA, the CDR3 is TGTGCCAGCGTCCTAGCGGGCACAGATACGCAGTATTTT. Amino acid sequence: CASVLAGTDTQYF.

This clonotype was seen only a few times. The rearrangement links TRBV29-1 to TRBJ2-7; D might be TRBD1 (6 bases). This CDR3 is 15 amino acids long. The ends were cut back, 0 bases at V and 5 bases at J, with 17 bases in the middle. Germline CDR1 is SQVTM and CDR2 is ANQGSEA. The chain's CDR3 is CSVEEGFDRFHEQYF. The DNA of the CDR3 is TGCAGCGTTGAAGAGGGTTTCGACAGGTTCCACGAGCAGTACTTC.

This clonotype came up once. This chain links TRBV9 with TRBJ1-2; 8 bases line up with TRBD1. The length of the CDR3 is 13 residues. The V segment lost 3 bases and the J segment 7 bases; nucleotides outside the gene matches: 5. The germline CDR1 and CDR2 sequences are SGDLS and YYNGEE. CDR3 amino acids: CASSGQGPSGYTF. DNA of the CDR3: TGTGCCAGCAGCGGACAGGGGCCTAGTGGCTACACCTTC.

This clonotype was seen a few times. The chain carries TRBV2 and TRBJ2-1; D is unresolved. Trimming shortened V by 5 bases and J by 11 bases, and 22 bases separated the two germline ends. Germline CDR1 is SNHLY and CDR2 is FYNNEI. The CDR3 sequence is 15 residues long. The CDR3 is CASSQMAALPPKQFF. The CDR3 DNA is TGTGCCAGCAGTCAAATGGCAGCCCTACCCCCGAAGCAGTTCTTC.

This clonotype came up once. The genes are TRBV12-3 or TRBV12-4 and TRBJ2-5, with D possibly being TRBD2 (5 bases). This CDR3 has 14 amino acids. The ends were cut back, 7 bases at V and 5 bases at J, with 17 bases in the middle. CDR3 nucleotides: TGTGCCAGCACGAGGAAGCGGACGGGGGAGACCCAGTACTTC. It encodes CASTRKRTGETQYF.

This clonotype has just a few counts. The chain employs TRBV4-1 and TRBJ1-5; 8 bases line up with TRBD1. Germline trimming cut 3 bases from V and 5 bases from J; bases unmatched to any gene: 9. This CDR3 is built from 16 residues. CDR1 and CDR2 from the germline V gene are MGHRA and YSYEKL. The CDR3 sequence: CASSQGTGSTYQPQHF. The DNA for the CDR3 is TGCGCCAGCAGCCAGGGGACAGGTTCAACCTATCAGCCCCAGCATTTT.

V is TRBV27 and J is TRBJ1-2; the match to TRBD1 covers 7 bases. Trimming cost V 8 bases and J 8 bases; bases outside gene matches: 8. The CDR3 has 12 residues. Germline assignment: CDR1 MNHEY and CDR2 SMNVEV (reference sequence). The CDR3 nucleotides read TGTGCCAGCGGAATGACAGGGATGGGCTACACCTTC. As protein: CASGMTGMGYTF.

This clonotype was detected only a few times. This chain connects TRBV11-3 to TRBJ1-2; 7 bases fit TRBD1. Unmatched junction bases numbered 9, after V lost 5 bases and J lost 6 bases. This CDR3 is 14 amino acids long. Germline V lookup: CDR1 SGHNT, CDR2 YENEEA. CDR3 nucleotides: TGTGCCAGCAGCCGTAACAGGGGAAGGGATGGCTACACCTTC. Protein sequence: CASSRNRGRDGYTF.

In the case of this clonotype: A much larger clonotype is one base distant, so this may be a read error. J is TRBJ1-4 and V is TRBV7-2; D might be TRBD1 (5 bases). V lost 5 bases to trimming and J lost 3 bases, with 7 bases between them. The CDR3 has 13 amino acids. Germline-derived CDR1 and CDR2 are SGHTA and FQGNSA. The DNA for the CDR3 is TGTGCCAGCAGCGGGGGGGCTAATGAAAAACTGTTTTTT. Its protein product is CASSGGANEKLFF.

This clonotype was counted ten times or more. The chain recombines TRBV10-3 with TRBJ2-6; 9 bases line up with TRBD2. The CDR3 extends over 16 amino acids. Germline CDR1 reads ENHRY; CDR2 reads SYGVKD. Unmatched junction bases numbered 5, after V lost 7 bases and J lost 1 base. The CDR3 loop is CAITGLASSGANVLTF. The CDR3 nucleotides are TGTGCCATCACGGGACTAGCAAGTTCTGGGGCCAACGTCCTGACTTTC.

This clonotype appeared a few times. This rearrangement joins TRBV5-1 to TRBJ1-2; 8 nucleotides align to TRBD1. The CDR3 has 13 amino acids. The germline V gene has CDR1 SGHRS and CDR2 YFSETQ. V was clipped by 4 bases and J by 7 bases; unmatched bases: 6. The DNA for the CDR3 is TGCGCCAGCAGCGGGGGGGACAGGAGTGGCTACACCTTC. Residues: CASSGGDRSGYTF.

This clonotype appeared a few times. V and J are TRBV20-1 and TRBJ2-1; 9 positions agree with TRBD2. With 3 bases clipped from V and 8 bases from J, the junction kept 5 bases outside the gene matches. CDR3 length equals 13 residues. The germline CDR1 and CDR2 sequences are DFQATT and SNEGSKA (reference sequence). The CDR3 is CSASGTSIHEQFF. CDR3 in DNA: TGCAGTGCTAGTGGGACTAGCATCCATGAGCAGTTCTTC.

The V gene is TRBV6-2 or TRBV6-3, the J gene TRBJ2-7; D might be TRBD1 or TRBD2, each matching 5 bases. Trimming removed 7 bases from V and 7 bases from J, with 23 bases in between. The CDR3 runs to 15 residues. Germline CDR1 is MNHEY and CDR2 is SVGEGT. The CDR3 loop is CASTKAGATLKEQYF. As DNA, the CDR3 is TGTGCCAGCACTAAAGCCGGGGCTACCCTTAAGGAGCAGTACTTC.

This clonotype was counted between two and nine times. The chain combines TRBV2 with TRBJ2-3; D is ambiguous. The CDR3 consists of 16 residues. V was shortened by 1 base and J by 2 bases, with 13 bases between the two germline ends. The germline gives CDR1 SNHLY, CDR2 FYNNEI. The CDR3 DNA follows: TGTGCCAGCAGTGAAGACGCAGGTGGGAACACAGATACGCAGTATTTT. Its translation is CASSEDAGGNTDTQYF.

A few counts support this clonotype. This CDR3 reads CSAGRGADEQFF. The CDR3 bases are TGCAGTGCTGGCCGTGGGGCGGATGAGCAGTTCTTC. The chain links TRBV20-1 to TRBJ2-1; a possible D gene is TRBD1 (5 bases). This CDR3 has 12 amino acids. Germline CDR1 is DFQATT and CDR2 is SNEGSKA (reference sequence). Trimming shortened V by 5 bases and J by 8 bases, and 13 bases separated the two germline ends.

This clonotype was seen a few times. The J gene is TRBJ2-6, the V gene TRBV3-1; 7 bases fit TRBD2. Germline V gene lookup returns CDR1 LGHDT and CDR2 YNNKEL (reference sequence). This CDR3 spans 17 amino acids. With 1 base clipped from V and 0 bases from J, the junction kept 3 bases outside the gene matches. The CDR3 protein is CASSQVWDYSGANVLTF. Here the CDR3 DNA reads TGTGCCAGCAGCCAAGTGTGGGACTACTCTGGGGCCAACGTCCTGACTTTC.

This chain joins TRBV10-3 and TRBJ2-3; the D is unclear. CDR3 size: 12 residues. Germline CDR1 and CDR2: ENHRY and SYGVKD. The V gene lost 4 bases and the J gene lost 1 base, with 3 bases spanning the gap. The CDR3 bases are TGTGCCATCAGTGCGGGCACAGATACGCAGTATTTT. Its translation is CAISAGTDTQYF.

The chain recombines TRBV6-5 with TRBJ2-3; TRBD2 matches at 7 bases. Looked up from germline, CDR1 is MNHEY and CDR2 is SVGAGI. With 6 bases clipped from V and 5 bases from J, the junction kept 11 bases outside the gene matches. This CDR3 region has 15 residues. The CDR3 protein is CASSGSGAPGDTQYF. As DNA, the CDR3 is TGTGCCAGCAGCGGCAGCGGGGCCCCGGGAGATACGCAGTATTTT.

The chain's CDR3 is CASSYSTTGGLDNGQYF. The CDR3 nucleotides are TGTGCCAGCAGTTACTCCACGACGGGAGGGCTTGACAATGGGCAGTACTTC. The gene calls are TRBV6-6 and TRBJ2-7, with TRBD2 matching over 8 bases. CDR1 and CDR2 from the germline V gene are MNHNY and SVGAGI (reference sequence). Trimming took 0 bases from V and 9 from J; bases not matched to a gene: 16. The CDR3 contains 17 residues.

The CDR3 loop reads CASSVGQGLTEAFF. The CDR3 DNA is TGTGCCAGCAGCGTCGGACAGGGTTTGACTGAAGCTTTCTTT. The chain joins TRBV7-9 to TRBJ1-1; 8 bases map to TRBD1. The CDR3 has 14 residues. V lost 5 bases to trimming and J lost 5 bases; unmatched junction nucleotides: 7. Per the germline V gene, CDR1 is SEHNR and CDR2 is FQNEAQ (reference sequence).

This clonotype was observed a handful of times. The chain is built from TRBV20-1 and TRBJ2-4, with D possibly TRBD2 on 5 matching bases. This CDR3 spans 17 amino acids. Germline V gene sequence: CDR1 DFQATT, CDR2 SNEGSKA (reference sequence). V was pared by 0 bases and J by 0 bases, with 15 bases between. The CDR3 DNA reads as TGCAGTGCTAGAGAAATTAGCGCGGTTATAGCCAAAAACATTCAGTACTTC. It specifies CSAREISAVIAKNIQYF.

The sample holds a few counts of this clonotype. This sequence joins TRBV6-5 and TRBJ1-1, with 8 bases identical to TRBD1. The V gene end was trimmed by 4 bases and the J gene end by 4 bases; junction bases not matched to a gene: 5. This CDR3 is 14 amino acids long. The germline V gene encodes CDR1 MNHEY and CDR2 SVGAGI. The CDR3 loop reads CASSSAGGRTEAFF. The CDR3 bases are TGTGCCAGCAGTTCCGCAGGGGGCCGCACTGAAGCTTTCTTT.

The CDR3 nucleotides read TGTGCCAGCCTTAGTGGGGACTACACTGAAGCTTTCTTT. The encoded protein is CASLSGDYTEAFF. The rearrangement links TRBV27 to TRBJ1-1, with D perhaps TRBD1 (5 bases). Germline values: CDR1 MNHEY, CDR2 SMNVEV (reference sequence). The CDR3 is 13 residues long. V was cut by 8 bases and J by 3 bases, with 13 bases left in between.

This CDR3 reads CASSSGTISPLHF. The CDR3 DNA reads as TGTGCCAGCAGCTCGGGGACAATTTCACCCCTCCACTTT. This chain links TRBV7-2 with TRBJ1-6; perhaps TRBD1 as D (6 bases). Deletions cut 4 bases from V and 9 bases from J, with 10 bases between. The germline V gene encodes CDR1 SGHTA and CDR2 FQGNSA. This CDR3 comprises 13 residues.